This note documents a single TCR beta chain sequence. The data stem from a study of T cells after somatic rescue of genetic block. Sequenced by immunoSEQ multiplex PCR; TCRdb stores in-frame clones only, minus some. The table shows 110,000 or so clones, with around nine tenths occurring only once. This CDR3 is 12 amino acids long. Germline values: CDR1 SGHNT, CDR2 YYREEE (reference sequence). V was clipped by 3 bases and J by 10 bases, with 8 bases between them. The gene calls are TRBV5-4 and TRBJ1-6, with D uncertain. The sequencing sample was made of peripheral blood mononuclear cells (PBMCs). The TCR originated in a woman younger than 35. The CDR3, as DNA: TGTGCCAGCAGCTCCCTGGGCTCACCCCTCCACTTT. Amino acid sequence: CASSSLGSPLHF.